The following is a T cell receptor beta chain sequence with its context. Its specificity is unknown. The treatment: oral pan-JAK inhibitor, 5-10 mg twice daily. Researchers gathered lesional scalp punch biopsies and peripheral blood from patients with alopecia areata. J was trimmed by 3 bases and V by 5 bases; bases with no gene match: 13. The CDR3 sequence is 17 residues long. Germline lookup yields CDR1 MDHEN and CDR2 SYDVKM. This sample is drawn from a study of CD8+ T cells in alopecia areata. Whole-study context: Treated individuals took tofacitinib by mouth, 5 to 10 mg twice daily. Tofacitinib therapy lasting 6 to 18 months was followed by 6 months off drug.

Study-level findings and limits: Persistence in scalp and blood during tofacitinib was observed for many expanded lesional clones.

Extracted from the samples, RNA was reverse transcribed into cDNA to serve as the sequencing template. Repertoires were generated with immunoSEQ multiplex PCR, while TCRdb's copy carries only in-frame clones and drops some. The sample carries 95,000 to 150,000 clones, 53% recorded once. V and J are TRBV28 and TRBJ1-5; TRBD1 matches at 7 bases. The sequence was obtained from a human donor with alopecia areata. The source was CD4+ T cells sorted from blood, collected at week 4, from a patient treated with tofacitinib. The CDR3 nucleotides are TGTGCCAGCAGTCCCCCAGGACAGGCCCAGAACAATCAGCCCCAGCATTTT. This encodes CASSPPGQAQNNQPQHF.